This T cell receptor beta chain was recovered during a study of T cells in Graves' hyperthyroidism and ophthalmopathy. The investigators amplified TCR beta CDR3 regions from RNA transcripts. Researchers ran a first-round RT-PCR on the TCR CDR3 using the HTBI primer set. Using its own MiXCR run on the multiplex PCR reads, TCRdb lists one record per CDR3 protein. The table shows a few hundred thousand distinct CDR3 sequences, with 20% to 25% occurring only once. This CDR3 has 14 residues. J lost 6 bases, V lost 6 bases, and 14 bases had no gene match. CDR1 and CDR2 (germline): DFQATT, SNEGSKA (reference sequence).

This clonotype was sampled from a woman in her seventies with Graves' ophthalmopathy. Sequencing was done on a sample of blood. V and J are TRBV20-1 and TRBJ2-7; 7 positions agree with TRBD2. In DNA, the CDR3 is TGCAGTGCCCCACTCACGGGCGGGAGAGGCGAGCAGTACTTC. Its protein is CSAPLTGGRGEQYF.